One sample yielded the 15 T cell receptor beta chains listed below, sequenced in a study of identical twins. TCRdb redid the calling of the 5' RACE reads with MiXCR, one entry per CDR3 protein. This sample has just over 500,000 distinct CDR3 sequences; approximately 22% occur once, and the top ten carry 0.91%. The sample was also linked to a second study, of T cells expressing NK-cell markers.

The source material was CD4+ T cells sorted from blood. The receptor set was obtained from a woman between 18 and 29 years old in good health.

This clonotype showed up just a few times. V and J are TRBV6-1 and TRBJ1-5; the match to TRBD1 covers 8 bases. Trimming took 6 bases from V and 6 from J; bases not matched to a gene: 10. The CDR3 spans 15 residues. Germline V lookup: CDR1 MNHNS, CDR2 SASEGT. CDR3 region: CASSRTGQGGQPQHF. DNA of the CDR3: TGTGCCAGCAGCCGCACCGGACAGGGCGGTCAGCCCCAGCATTTT.

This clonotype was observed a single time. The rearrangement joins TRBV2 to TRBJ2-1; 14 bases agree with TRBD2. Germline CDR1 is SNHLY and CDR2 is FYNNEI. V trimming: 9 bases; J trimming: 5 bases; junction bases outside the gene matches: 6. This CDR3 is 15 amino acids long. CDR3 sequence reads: CASGLAGGPDNEQFF. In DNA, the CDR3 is TGTGCCAGTGGACTAGCGGGAGGTCCTGACAATGAGCAGTTCTTC.

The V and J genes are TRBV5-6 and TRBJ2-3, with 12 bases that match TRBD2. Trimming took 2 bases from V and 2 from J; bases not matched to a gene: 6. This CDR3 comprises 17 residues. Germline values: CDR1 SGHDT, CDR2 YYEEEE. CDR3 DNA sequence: TGTGCCAGCAGCTTTAAACTAGCGGGGGGTTTCACAGATACGCAGTATTTT. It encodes CASSFKLAGGFTDTQYF.

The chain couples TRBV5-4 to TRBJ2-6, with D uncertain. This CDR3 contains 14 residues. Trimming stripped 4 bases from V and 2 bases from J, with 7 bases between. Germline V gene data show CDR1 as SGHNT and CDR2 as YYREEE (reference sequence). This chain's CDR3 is CASSAGPGANVLTF. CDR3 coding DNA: TGTGCCAGCAGCGCAGGCCCTGGGGCCAACGTCCTGACTTTC.

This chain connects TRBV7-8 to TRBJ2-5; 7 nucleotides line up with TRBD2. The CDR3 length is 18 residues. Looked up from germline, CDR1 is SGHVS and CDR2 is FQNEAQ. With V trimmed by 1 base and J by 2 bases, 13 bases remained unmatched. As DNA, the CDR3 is TGTGCCAGCAGCTTAGTCTCTAGGCGGGGGAATCTTCAAGAGACCCAGTACTTC. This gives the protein CASSLVSRRGNLQETQYF.

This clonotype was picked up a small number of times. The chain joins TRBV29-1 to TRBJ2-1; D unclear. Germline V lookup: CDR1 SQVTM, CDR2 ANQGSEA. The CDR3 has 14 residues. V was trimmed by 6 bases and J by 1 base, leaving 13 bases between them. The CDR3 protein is CSVQRAGSYNEQFF. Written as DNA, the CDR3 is TGCAGCGTGCAACGGGCCGGGTCCTACAATGAGCAGTTCTTC.

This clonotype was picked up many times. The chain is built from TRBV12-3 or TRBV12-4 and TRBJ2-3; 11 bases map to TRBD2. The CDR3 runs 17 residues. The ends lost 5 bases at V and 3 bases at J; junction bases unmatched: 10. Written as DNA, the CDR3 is TGTGCCAGCAGTCCAAGGATAGCGGGAGGGGGTACAGATACGCAGTATTTT. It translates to CASSPRIAGGGTDTQYF.

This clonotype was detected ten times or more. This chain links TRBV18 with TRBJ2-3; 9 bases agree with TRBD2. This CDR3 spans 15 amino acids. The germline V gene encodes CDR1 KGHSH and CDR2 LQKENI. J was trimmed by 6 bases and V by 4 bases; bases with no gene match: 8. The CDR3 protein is CASSRSLAGEDTQYF. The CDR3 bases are TGTGCCAGCTCACGGTCCTTAGCGGGGGAGGATACGCAGTATTTT.

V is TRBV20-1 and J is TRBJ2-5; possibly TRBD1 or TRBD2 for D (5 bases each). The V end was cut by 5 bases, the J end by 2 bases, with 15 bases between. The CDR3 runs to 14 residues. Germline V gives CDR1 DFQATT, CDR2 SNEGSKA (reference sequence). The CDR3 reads CSAARVGGQETQYF. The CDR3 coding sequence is TGCAGTGCTGCGCGGGTTGGGGGACAAGAGACCCAGTACTTC.

The CDR3 DNA reads TGCAGTGCTAGAGATAGCGGGGGGCCCGAAGAGACCCAGTACTTC. Protein product: CSARDSGGPEETQYF. The rearrangement joins TRBV20-1 to TRBJ2-5; 10 positions match TRBD2. Germline CDR1 is DFQATT and CDR2 is SNEGSKA (reference sequence). The CDR3 has 15 residues. V lost 0 bases and J lost 3; bases outside the gene matches: 4.

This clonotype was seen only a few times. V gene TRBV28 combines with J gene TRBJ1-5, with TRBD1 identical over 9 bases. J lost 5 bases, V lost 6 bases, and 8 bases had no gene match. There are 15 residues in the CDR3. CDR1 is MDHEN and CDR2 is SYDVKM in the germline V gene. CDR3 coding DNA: TGTGCCAGCAGGGGACAGGGTCATGATCATCAGCCCCAGCATTTT. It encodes CASRGQGHDHQPQHF.

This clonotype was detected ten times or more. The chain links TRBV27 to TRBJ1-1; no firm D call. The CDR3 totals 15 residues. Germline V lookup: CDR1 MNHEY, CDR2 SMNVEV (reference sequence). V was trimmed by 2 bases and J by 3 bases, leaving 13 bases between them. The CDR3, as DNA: TGTGCCAGCAGTTTAGGGCTTGGGAGGGACACTGAAGCTTTCTTT. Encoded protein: CASSLGLGRDTEAFF.

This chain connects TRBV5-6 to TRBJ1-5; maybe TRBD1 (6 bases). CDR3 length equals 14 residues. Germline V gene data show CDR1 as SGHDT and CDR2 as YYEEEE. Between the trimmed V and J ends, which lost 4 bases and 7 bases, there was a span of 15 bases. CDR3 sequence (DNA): TGTGCCAGCAGCACGACAGGAAAATTCCAGCCCCAGCATTTT. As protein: CASSTTGKFQPQHF.

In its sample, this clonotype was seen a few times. The CDR3 DNA reads TGTGCCAGCAGAACTACTAGCGGGGCAACCTTTGGCAATGAGCAGTTCTTC. Translation: CASRTTSGATFGNEQFF. V is TRBV6-1 and J is TRBJ2-1; 10 nucleotides line up with TRBD2. CDR3 size: 17 residues. V was clipped by 6 bases and J by 6 bases; unmatched bases: 14. Per germline, CDR1 MNHNS and CDR2 SASEGT.

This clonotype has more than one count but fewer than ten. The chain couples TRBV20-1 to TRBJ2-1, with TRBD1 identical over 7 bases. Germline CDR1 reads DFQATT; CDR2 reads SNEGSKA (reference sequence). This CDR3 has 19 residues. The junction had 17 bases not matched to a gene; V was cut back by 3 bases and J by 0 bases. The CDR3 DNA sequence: TGCAGTGCTAGCGGAGCAGGGACAGCGCTATCCAGCTCCTACAATGAGCAGTTCTTC. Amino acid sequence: CSASGAGTALSSSYNEQFF.